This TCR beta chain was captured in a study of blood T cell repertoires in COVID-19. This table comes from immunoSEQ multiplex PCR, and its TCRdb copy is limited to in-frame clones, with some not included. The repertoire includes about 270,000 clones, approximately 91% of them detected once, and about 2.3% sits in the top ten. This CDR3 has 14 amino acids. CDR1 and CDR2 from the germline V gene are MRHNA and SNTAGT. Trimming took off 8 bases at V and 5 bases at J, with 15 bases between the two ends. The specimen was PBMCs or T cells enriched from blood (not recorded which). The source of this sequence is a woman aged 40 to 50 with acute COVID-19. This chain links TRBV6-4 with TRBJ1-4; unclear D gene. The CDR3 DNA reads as TGTGCCAGCCACTATAACCCGGAAAATGAAAAACTGTTTTTT. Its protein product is CASHYNPENEKLFF.